The entry below gives a single T cell receptor (beta chain) sequence along with its context. The CDR3 has 15 amino acids. Germline V gene sequence: CDR1 SGHRS, CDR2 YFSETQ. V was pared by 4 bases and J by 4 bases, with 15 bases between. In the original analysis: Reference gene primer amplification gave nucleated cell count estimates. Assay used: immunoSEQ multiplex PCR; TCRdb lists only in-frame clones, some missing. That table is the source of V, J and clone size, and D and trimming were worked out from the DNA. This table holds about 210,000 clones, 80% to 90% found once. The data originate from a study of blood T cell repertoires in COVID-19. Study-wide background: Collection of acute and convalescent COVID-19 samples took place in the United States, Italy and Spain. Sources were T cells, B-cell-depleted T cells, or PBMCs; the material itself was cDNA or gDNA.

This TCR came from a middle-aged man with acute or convalescent COVID-19. J is TRBJ2-1 and V is TRBV5-1, with D possibly TRBD1 on 7 matching bases. The sequenced sample consisted of peripheral blood. As DNA, the CDR3 is TGCGCCAGCAGCATAGGGGGCGCGGGGTACAATGAGCAGTTCTTC. Its translation is CASSIGGAGYNEQFF.